This T cell receptor (beta chain) is from a study of T cell repertoires in cytomegalovirus infection. Whole-study context: CMV epitopes used comprised recently identified HLA-C-restricted ones and well-studied HLA-B-restricted ones. In public TCR beta signatures, there were indications of both CMV infection and matching HLA type. Study-wide results and limits: HLA-C-restricted CMV clonotypes gave the most frequent clonotype in two of eight donors. The cumulative frequency of public TCR beta families identified carriers of CMV plus the relevant HLA.

Comments on this clonotype: Its antigen is not identified.

TCRdb ran MiXCR on the reads and lists one entry per CDR3 protein. The sample includes 200,000 or so distinct CDR3 sequences, 35% to 40% of them seen just once. The starting material was CD8+ T cells from cultured PBMCs, obtained from culture after CMV antigen stimulation. This TCR came from a human donor in good health (CMV status not recorded). Some clones in this sample may be carry-over from other donors' samples.

CDR3 loop: CASSLVIAAEQFF. Here the CDR3 DNA reads TGTGCCAGCAGCTTAGTAATTGCGGCGGAGCAGTTCTTC. The genes are TRBV7-8 and TRBJ2-1; D not certain. V was cut by 1 base and J by 10 bases, with 11 bases left in between. The CDR3 runs 13 residues. Looked up from germline, CDR1 is SGHVS and CDR2 is FQNEAQ.